The rows below give T cell receptor beta chains drawn from one sample of a study of T cell repertoires in cytomegalovirus infection. Using its own MiXCR run on the reads, TCRdb lists one record per CDR3 protein. Found here are around 100,000 distinct CDR3 sequences, more than 30% of them singletons; the top ten hold around two fifths. No antigen has been identified for these receptors. Sequencing used CD8+ T cells from cultured PBMCs, obtained from culture after CMV antigen stimulation. Every receptor here comes from a human donor in good health (CMV status not recorded). Some clones in this sample may be carry-over from other donors' samples. CDR3s leave out the opening cysteine and the closing phenylalanine or tryptophan.

V	J	CDR3
TRBV27	TRBJ1-6	ASSLQGSNSPLH
TRBV12-3/TRBV12-4	TRBJ2-7	ASSWGVSYEQY
TRBV27	TRBJ1-1	ASSFGQSAEAF
TRBV29-1	TRBJ2-7	SVQGQGRAYEQY
TRBV7-3	TRBJ2-7	ASSMGQGAYEQY
TRBV4-3	TRBJ2-1	ASSQDLAPGNEQF
TRBV5-8	TRBJ2-5	ASSWGGYQETQY
TRBV24-1	TRBJ2-5	ATSAAQWETQY
TRBV5-1	TRBJ2-1	ASSLLLAGGNNEQF
TRBV7-2	TRBJ1-1	ASSRPTRTDTEAF